The text below deals with one TCR beta chain. Its specificity is not known. The record originates from a study of T cell responses to AZD1222 COVID-19 vaccine. Notes on the study in general: Sampling captured repertoires only after the peak T cell response. Baseline seropositivity characterized only a handful of AZD1222 recipients.

The CDR3 is 13 amino acids. CDR1 is SGHRS and CDR2 is YFSETQ in the germline V gene. V dropped 7 bases and J dropped 2 bases, with 10 bases sitting between them. Generated by immunoSEQ multiplex PCR, the TCRdb table keeps only in-frame clones and is missing some. The sample has over 130,000 clones; 92% are singletons. Whether given at about 4 or about 12 weeks, second doses were pooled. V and J are TRBV5-1 and TRBJ1-5; D ambiguous. The receptor was isolated from an adult who received the AZD1222 COVID-19 vaccine. The sequences come from peripheral blood, collected 28 days after the second AZD1222 dose. The CDR3 reads CASARDRNQPQHF. In DNA, the CDR3 is TGCGCCAGCGCTAGGGATCGCAATCAGCCCCAGCATTTT.